This TCR beta chain is drawn from a study of T cell responses to AZD1222 COVID-19 vaccine. Whole-study context: Pooling covered second doses at about 4 or about 12 weeks.

CDR3 length: 14 residues. Germline CDR1 reads MDHEN; CDR2 reads SYDVKM. The germline V and J ends were trimmed by 5 bases and 0 bases, with 10 bases remaining between them. The table came from immunoSEQ multiplex PCR; TCRdb's copy has only in-frame clones and leaves some out. The sample includes some 140,000 clones, 92% seen only once; the top ten take just over 3%. Broader study findings: Donors, mostly white British, included more females; clonal diversity was possibly underestimated. Two AZD1222 doses significantly raised spike-specific TCR breadth and depth over controls. Targets within unmutated variant regions were reportedly found for nearly half of spike-specific TCRs.

As for this clone: Its specificity is not known.

The chain has TRBV28 and TRBJ1-2; D is uncertain. The sequence was obtained from an adult in good health. The sequenced sample was peripheral blood, obtained on day 0 of AZD1222 vaccination. For the CDR3, the DNA is TGTGCCAGCAGTCCGAGTGGAGCTAACTATGGCTACACCTTC. Translated: CASSPSGANYGYTF.